Listed below are T cell receptor beta chains from one sample, sequenced in a study of T cell changes during pregnancy in multiple sclerosis. Measured with immunoSEQ multiplex PCR; TCRdb has only the in-frame clones, and not every one. This sample has 45,000 to 60,000 clones; roughly 93% occur once, and the top ten carry around 2%. This sample comprised peripheral blood, obtained in the second trimester of pregnancy. Source of these receptors: a female donor with multiple sclerosis, enrolled in a pregnancy study. The CDR3 runs from the conserved cysteine through the conserved F or W. A D gene is named only where the DNA matches it firmly. Size is stated for part of the rows, as once, few or many counts, or as a class when the clone is expanded.

TRBV5-4,TRBJ2-2,.,TRBD2,TGTGCCTGGAGGCTAGCGGGAGGGGGGAACACCGGGGAGCTGTTTTTT,CAWRLAGGGNTGELFF
TRBV28,TRBJ2-3,.,.,TGTGCCAGCGGTTTCCTATTGACAGATACGCAGTATTTT,CASGFLLTDTQYF
TRBV6-5,TRBJ2-3,.,TRBD1,TGTGCCAGCAAAATGGACAGGGGACTTACGCAGTATTTT,CASKMDRGLTQYF
TRBV5-4,TRBJ1-2,.,TRBD1,TGCGCCAGCAGCTTGGACAGGAAAAATGGCTACACCTTC,CASSLDRKNGYTF
TRBV28,TRBJ2-7,.,TRBD2,TGTGCCAGCAGGCGACGTGGGGGACTAGCTTTTAGCGAGCAGTACTTC,CASRRRGGLAFSEQYF
TRBV5-6,TRBJ2-2,.,.,TGTGCCAGCAGCTCGTTTGTTACCGGGGAGCTGTTTTTT,CASSSFVTGELFF
TRBV18,TRBJ2-6,.,.,TGTGCCAGCTCACCAGGGACGACGGGAGCTGTGGGGGCCAACGTCCTGACTTTC,CASSPGTTGAVGANVLTF
TRBV2,TRBJ1-5,once,TRBD1,TGTGCCAGCAGGGGGACAGGGTACAATCAGCCCCAGCATTTT,CASRGTGYNQPQHF
TRBV28,TRBJ2-7,.,.,TGTGCCAGCAGTACCCTCGGCGAGCAGTACTTC,CASSTLGEQYF
TRBV4-1,TRBJ1-3,.,TRBD1,TGCGCCAGCAGCCTACAGGGGAGCAGAAGAAACACCATATATTTT,CASSLQGSRRNTIYF
TRBV5-6,TRBJ2-2,.,.,TGTGCCAGCAGCTTGGGCGTATCCGGGGAGCTGTTTTTT,CASSLGVSGELFF
TRBV7-6,TRBJ2-7,.,TRBD1,TGTGCCAGCAGCTCCCTGGTGGGGACAGGGCTTTACGAGCAGTACTTC,CASSSLVGTGLYEQYF
TRBV4-3,TRBJ2-1,.,TRBD2,TGCGCCAGCAGCCAAGATCGACTAGCGGGAGGTATTAAGCAGTTCTTC,CASSQDRLAGGIKQFF
TRBV28,TRBJ1-5,.,.,TGTGCCAGCAGTTACGGGACAAGAGGCGTGTATAGCAATCAGCCCCAGCATTTT,CASSYGTRGVYSNQPQHF
TRBV27,TRBJ1-1,.,.,TGTGCCACCCGAGGTCGGGGGATGAACACTGAAGCTTTCTTT,CATRGRGMNTEAFF
TRBV27,TRBJ2-1,.,TRBD2,TGTGCCAGCAGTTTATCACCGGGAGGGGATTACAATGAGCAGTTCTTC,CASSLSPGGDYNEQFF
TRBV25-1,TRBJ1-2,.,.,TGTGCCAGCAGTGAATACGGGACACCCCATGGCTACACCTTC,CASSEYGTPHGYTF
TRBV18,TRBJ2-2,.,.,TGTGCCAGCTCACAAGAGCGGTCGAACACCGGGGAGCTGTTTTTT,CASSQERSNTGELFF
TRBV7-9,TRBJ2-1,.,TRBD2,TGTGCCAGCAGGGAGACTAGCGGGAGGGCCCTTAATGAGCAGTTCTTC,CASRETSGRALNEQFF
TRBV16,TRBJ2-2,.,.,TGTGCCAGCAGCCCCTACTCCGGGGAGCTGTTTTTT,CASSPYSGELFF
TRBV6-5,TRBJ2-1,.,TRBD1,TGTGCCAGCAGCTCCGGGACAGTATCCTACAATGAGCAGTTCTTC,CASSSGTVSYNEQFF
TRBV30,TRBJ2-1,.,.,TGTGCCTGGAGTGTTCTCTTGAATGAGCAGTTCTTC,CAWSVLLNEQFF
TRBV4-2,TRBJ2-7,.,.,TGTGCCAGCAGCCAAGGTCTTACTTCCTACGAGCAGTACTTC,CASSQGLTSYEQYF
TRBV18,TRBJ1-3,.,.,TGTGCCAGCTCACCACCGACTCCGGGAGGAAACACCATATATTTT,CASSPPTPGGNTIYF
TRBV11-2,TRBJ2-3,once,TRBD2,TGTGCCAGCAGCGCGACCCTCCCACTAGCGGGAGGGGGAGATACGCAGTATTTT,CASSATLPLAGGGDTQYF
TRBV7-2,TRBJ2-7,.,TRBD2,TGTGCCAGCAGCTTCCCCGGGACTAGCGGGAGGGCCGTCGAGCAGTACTTC,CASSFPGTSGRAVEQYF
TRBV7-2,TRBJ2-2,.,.,TGTGCCAGCAGCTTAGTAGCTAACACCGGGGAGCTGTTTTTT,CASSLVANTGELFF
TRBV9,TRBJ1-2,.,.,TGTGCCAGCAGCGAGGGGGTGGTACTGTCTGGTGGCTACACCTTC,CASSEGVVLSGGYTF
TRBV21-1,TRBJ1-3,.,.,TGTGCCAGCATCCCTGGGGCAGGGGGAGGAAACACCATATATTTT,CASIPGAGGGNTIYF
TRBV7-3,TRBJ1-2,.,.,TGTGCCAGCAGCTTAACCGCTCGGGATGGCTACACCTTC,CASSLTARDGYTF
TRBV11-2,TRBJ2-2,.,TRBD1,TGTGCCAGCAGCTCTTACGACAGGGGTAGGAACACCGGGGAGCTGTTTTTT,CASSSYDRGRNTGELFF
TRBV2,TRBJ2-7,.,TRBD1,TGTGCCATCCCGGGACAGGGGGCGAGTGAGCAGTACTTC,CAIPGQGASEQYF
TRBV6-4,TRBJ2-3,.,TRBD2,TGTGCCAGCAGTGCCGGGACTAGCGACACAGATACGCAGTATTTT,CASSAGTSDTDTQYF
TRBV9,TRBJ1-6,.,TRBD1,TGTGCCAGCAGCGCGGGGGGACAGGGAATAAACTCACCCCTCCACTTT,CASSAGGQGINSPLHF
TRBV5-6,TRBJ1-2,.,.,TGTGCCAGCAGCTTGAAAGGGGGCTATGGCTACACCTTC,CASSLKGGYGYTF
TRBV9,TRBJ2-2,.,.,TGTGCCAGCAGCGTACTCTCAGGGACTGGCGGGGAGCTGTTTTTT,CASSVLSGTGGELFF
TRBV6-5,TRBJ2-3,once,TRBD1,TGTGCCAGCAGATGGACAGGGGGGGCAGATACGCAGTATTTT,CASRWTGGADTQYF
TRBV9,TRBJ2-1,.,.,TGTGCCAGCAGCGGCCCGGGACATACCTACAATGAGCAGTTCTTC,CASSGPGHTYNEQFF
TRBV7-9,TRBJ2-6,.,TRBD2,TGTGCCAGCAGGCCGGGACTAGCGGGAGGCGCCTCTGGGGCCAACGTCCTGACTTTC,CASRPGLAGGASGANVLTF
TRBV28,TRBJ2-7,.,TRBD2,TGTGCCAGCATTCCTAGCGGGAGGAGCTACGAGCAGTACTTC,CASIPSGRSYEQYF
TRBV10-3,TRBJ2-1,.,TRBD2,TGTGCCATCAGAACCGGGACTAGCGGGCTCGGTGAGCAGTTCTTC,CAIRTGTSGLGEQFF
TRBV7-8,TRBJ2-1,.,TRBD2,TGTGCCAGCAGCCCGAGGACTAGCGGGAGAAGTAATGAGCAGTTCTTC,CASSPRTSGRSNEQFF
TRBV29-1,TRBJ2-7,.,.,TGCAGCGCCTCTGGCGGGGTTCTGCAGGGCACTTACGAGCAGTACTTC,CSASGGVLQGTYEQYF
TRBV14,TRBJ2-1,.,TRBD2,TGTGCCAGCAGCCAAGAAGGGACTAGCAGACGGTTGACCTCCTACAATGAGCAGTTCTTC,CASSQEGTSRRLTSYNEQFF
TRBV19,TRBJ2-7,few,TRBD2,TGTGCCAGTAGTATAGCGGGAGGGCCGGGCGAGCAGTACTTC,CASSIAGGPGEQYF
TRBV6-6,TRBJ2-7,once,.,TGTGCCAGCAGACAGGGTCGATACGAGCAGTACTTC,CASRQGRYEQYF
TRBV5-4,TRBJ1-3,.,.,TGTGCCAGCAGCTCCGGGGTAAGCTCTGGAAACACCATATATTTT,CASSSGVSSGNTIYF
TRBV6-4,TRBJ2-3,.,TRBD2,TGTGCCAGCAGTGACTCGAGTCTAGCGGACATAGATACGCAGTATTTT,CASSDSSLADIDTQYF
TRBV2,TRBJ2-2,.,TRBD2,TGTGCCAGCAGTGACAGGACTAGTAGGTTCGGGGAGCTGTTTTTT,CASSDRTSRFGELFF
TRBV2,TRBJ1-2,once,TRBD1,TGTGCCACCGGGACAGGCACGTCGGAGGGCTACACCTTC,CATGTGTSEGYTF